One sample yielded the 7 T cell receptor beta chains listed below, sequenced in a study of identifying expanded T cells in peripheral blood. Data came from immunoSEQ multiplex PCR; TCRdb stores just in-frame clones and leaves some out. This table holds roughly 100,000 clones, around 88% found once. Specimen: blood. The receptors derive from a person aged 18 to 75 in good health.

The gene calls are TRBV4-1 and TRBJ2-5; no clear D gene. With the DNA end fitting TRBJ2-7 better, the J assignment may be wrong. CDR3 length: 14 residues. Germline CDR1 MGHRA, CDR2 YSYEKL. The CDR3 DNA sequence: TGCGCCAGCAGCCCGACCCCGTGGGGCTACGAGCAGTACTTC. Its translation is CASSPTPWGYEQYF.

This chain uses TRBV5-8 with TRBJ1-4; D remains ambiguous. The CDR3 runs 15 residues. Germline loops: CDR1 SGHTS, CDR2 YDEGEE. The V end lost 3 bases, the J end lost 3 bases, and 12 bases lay between the germline ends. DNA for the CDR3: TGTGCCAGCAGCTCGTTTGCAGGAGCTAATGAAAAACTGTTTTTT. Its protein product is CASSSFAGANEKLFF. Combining the CDR3 with reference TRBV5-8 and TRBJ1-4 gives the whole variable domain EAGVTQSPTHLIKTRGQQATLRCSPISGHTSVYWYQQALGLGLQFLLWYDEGEERNRGNFPPRFSGRQFPNYSSELNVNALELEDSALYLCASSSFAGANEKLFFGSGTQLSVL.

The V gene is TRBV19, the J gene TRBJ1-3, with D perhaps matching TRBD1 (5 bases). With 11 bases removed from V and 4 bases from J, the gap between germline ends came to 18 bases. There are 14 residues in the CDR3. Germline V CDR1 and CDR2: LNHDA, SQIVND (reference sequence). CDR3 sequence (DNA): TGTGCCGCAAGCGTGAAGGGGCGCGGAAACACCATATATTTT. This translates into CAASVKGRGNTIYF. The variable domain in full, completed from reference TRBV19 and TRBJ1-3, reads DGGITQSPKYLFRKEGQNVTLSCEQNLNHDAMYWYRQDPGQGLRLIYYSQIVNDFQKGDIAEGYSVSREKKESFPLTVTSAQKNPTAFYLCAASVKGRGNTIYFGEGSWLTVV.

This clone was seen only once. The chain employs TRBV30 and TRBJ1-4; a possible D gene is TRBD1 (5 bases). Trimming stripped 4 bases from V and 7 bases from J, with 19 bases between. The CDR3 extends over 15 amino acids. Germline CDR1 reads GTSNPN; CDR2 reads SVGIG (reference sequence). CDR3 protein: CAWTPSGTHREKLFF. The CDR3, as DNA: TGTGCCTGGACCCCCTCCGGGACTCACCGTGAAAAACTGTTTTTT.

The rearrangement joins TRBV6-1 to TRBJ2-2; 9 bases line up with TRBD2. Germline V gene lookup returns CDR1 MNHNS and CDR2 SASEGT. V lost 5 bases, J lost 7 bases, and 5 bases stayed unmatched. The CDR3 length is 14 residues. The CDR3 coding sequence is TGTGCCAGCAGTCTTAGCGGGAGAGTCGGGGAGCTGTTTTTT. This codes for CASSLSGRVGELFF.

The rearrangement joins TRBV27 to TRBJ1-2; 11 bases fit TRBD1. Unmatched junction bases numbered 15, after V lost 4 bases and J lost 5 bases. Germline CDR1 and CDR2: MNHEY and SMNVEV (reference sequence). CDR3 length: 18 amino acids. The CDR3 is CASSSIRWTGGSGYGYTF. As DNA, the CDR3 is TGTGCCAGCAGTTCAATTCGTTGGACAGGGGGCTCGGGTTATGGCTACACCTTC.

The J gene is TRBJ2-5, the V gene TRBV5-1, with D perhaps TRBD1 (5 bases). The CDR3 is made up of 16 amino acids. The germline gives CDR1 SGHRS, CDR2 YFSETQ. Deletions cut 4 bases from V and 4 bases from J, with 20 bases between. The CDR3, as DNA: TGCGCCAGCAGCCAAGGTGGGGTCAGGGAACGAGAGACCCAGTACTTC. Translated, it gives CASSQGGVRERETQYF.